This passage covers 13 T cell receptor beta chains from one sample sequenced in a study of blood T cell repertoires in COVID-19. The data were produced by immunoSEQ multiplex PCR, yet TCRdb's version contains in-frame clones alone and is incomplete. The profile covers 200,000 or so clones, with approximately 90% appearing a single time and roughly 1.7% taken by the ten largest. The sequenced sample was peripheral blood. The receptors come from a man in his 70s with acute or convalescent COVID-19.

The chain carries TRBV5-4 and TRBJ2-7, with D possibly TRBD2 on 5 matching bases. The CDR3 is 14 residues long. Trimming stripped 6 bases from V and 2 bases from J, with 15 bases between. CDR1 SGHNT and CDR2 YYREEE come from the germline V gene (reference sequence). The CDR3 loop is CASTRDFGPYEQYF. Here the CDR3 DNA reads TGTGCCAGCACCCGGGATTTTGGACCCTACGAGCAGTACTTC. Using reference TRBV5-4 and TRBJ2-7 for the parts outside the CDR3, the full variable domain is ETGVTQSPTHLIKTRGQQVTLRCSSQSGHNTVSWYQQALGQGPQFIFQYYREEENGRGNFPPRFSGLQFPNYSSELNVNALELDDSALYLCASTRDFGPYEQYFGPGTRLTVT.

The chain combines TRBV5-4 with TRBJ2-1, with 9 bases fitting TRBD2. V lost 6 bases and J lost 8; bases outside the gene matches: 9. The CDR3 runs 14 residues. Germline values: CDR1 SGHNT, CDR2 YYREEE (reference sequence). The CDR3 loop reads CASNKREAAHEQFF. The CDR3 coding sequence is TGTGCCAGCAACAAGCGGGAGGCCGCCCATGAGCAGTTCTTC.

This chain links TRBV2 with TRBJ1-6; the D is unclear. Germline values: CDR1 SNHLY, CDR2 FYNNEI. The V end was cut by 6 bases, the J end by 0 bases, with 6 bases between. CDR3 length equals 14 residues. CDR3 region: CASRRSSYNSPLHF. CDR3 DNA sequence: TGTGCCAGCAGACGGAGCTCCTATAATTCACCCCTCCACTTT.

This sequence joins TRBV3-1 (or the pseudogene TRBV3-2) and TRBJ2-1, with TRBD1 matching over 8 bases. The germline V gene has CDR1 LGHDT and CDR2 YNNKEL (reference sequence). The junction had 11 bases not matched to a gene; V was cut back by 6 bases and J by 1 base. The CDR3 has 17 residues. The CDR3 bases are TGTGCCAGCAGACTTGGGACAGGCTGGAATTCCTACAATGAGCAGTTCTTC. Protein sequence: CASRLGTGWNSYNEQFF.

This clone was seen once. The V and J genes are TRBV18 and TRBJ2-5; TRBD1 matches 9 bases. Germline CDR1 reads KGHSH; CDR2 reads LQKENI. V dropped 3 bases and J dropped 4; count of bases not matched to a gene: 6. The CDR3 has 15 residues. As DNA, the CDR3 is TGTGCCAGCTCACCTGTACTACAGGGGGCAGAGACCCAGTACTTC. Its translation is CASSPVLQGAETQYF.

DNA of the CDR3: TGTGCCAGCAGCCAACTGATCACAGGGCGGAACACTGAAGCTTTCTTT. This codes for CASSQLITGRNTEAFF. This chain links TRBV3-1 (or the pseudogene TRBV3-2) with TRBJ1-1; weak D call: TRBD1 (6 bases). The CDR3 sequence is 16 residues long. Germline V gene data show CDR1 as LGHDT and CDR2 as YNNKEL (reference sequence). V lost 2 bases, J lost 1 base, and 14 bases lay in between.

The chain links TRBV6-2 or TRBV6-3 to TRBJ2-7, with TRBD2 matching 11 bases. Germline-derived CDR1 and CDR2 are MNHEY and SVGEGT. CDR3 length equals 16 residues. V shed 3 bases and J 4 bases; nucleotides not matched to a gene: 8. CDR3 in DNA: TGTGCCAGCAGTTATACCGGGACTAGCGGATTTTACGAGCAGTACTTC. Its protein is CASSYTGTSGFYEQYF.

The V call is TRBV7-6, the J call TRBJ2-4; 11 nucleotides align to TRBD2. This CDR3 contains 16 residues. The germline gives CDR1 SGHVS, CDR2 FNYEAQ. V was clipped by 1 base and J by 7 bases; unmatched bases: 6. The chain's CDR3 is CASSLGTSGSGNIQYF. CDR3 coding DNA: TGTGCCAGCAGCTTAGGCACTAGCGGGAGCGGGAACATTCAGTACTTC.

This clone is a singleton in its sample. The J gene is TRBJ1-6, the V gene TRBV18; no clear D gene. The CDR3 has 16 residues. CDR1 and CDR2 from the germline V gene are KGHSH and LQKENI. The V end lost 2 bases, the J end lost 6 bases, and 14 bases lay between the germline ends. CDR3 nucleotide sequence: TGTGCCAGCTCACCAGGCGGAAGAGGGATTAATTCACCCCTCCACTTT. As protein: CASSPGGRGINSPLHF.

Comment on this clone: Other DNA sequences in the same sample also yield this CDR3. The V gene is TRBV7-2, the J gene TRBJ2-1; TRBD1 aligns across 7 bases. The CDR3 extends over 14 amino acids. Trimming cost V 2 bases and J 3 bases; bases outside gene matches: 1. Per the germline V gene, CDR1 is SGHTA and CDR2 is FQGNSA. The CDR3 protein is CASSLRDSYNEQFF. Here the CDR3 DNA reads TGTGCCAGCAGCTTACGGGACAGCTACAATGAGCAGTTCTTC.

This clone was observed a few times. The CDR3 loop reads CASSLTRQSYGYTF. CDR3 DNA sequence: TGTGCCAGCAGTTTAACCCGACAGTCCTATGGCTACACCTTC. The genes are TRBV28 and TRBJ1-2; D possibly corresponds to TRBD1 (5 bases). Trimming took off 2 bases at V and 4 bases at J, with 11 bases between the two ends. Germline V gives CDR1 MDHEN, CDR2 SYDVKM. This CDR3 is built from 14 residues.

Only a few counts were recorded for this clone. The gene calls are TRBV6-4 and TRBJ2-1, with no clear D. V was shortened by 4 bases and J by 3 bases, with 16 bases between the two germline ends. This CDR3 region has 16 residues. Germline loops: CDR1 MRHNA, CDR2 SNTAGT. CDR3: CASSAPRRRSYNEQFF. Written as DNA, the CDR3 is TGTGCCAGCAGTGCTCCGAGGCGCCGTAGCTACAATGAGCAGTTCTTC.

The CDR3 region is CASSVAGGWDTQYF. For the CDR3, the DNA is TGTGCCAGCAGCGTAGCGGGGGGATGGGATACGCAGTATTTT. The chain employs TRBV9 and TRBJ2-3; 7 bases are a match to TRBD2. The germline gives CDR1 SGDLS, CDR2 YYNGEE. The CDR3 runs 14 residues. V was clipped by 0 bases and J by 6 bases; unmatched bases: 4. The variable domain in full, with the rest retrieved from reference TRBV9 and TRBJ2-3, is DSGVTQTPKHLITATGQRVTLRCSPRSGDLSVYWYQQSLDQGLQFLIQYYNGEERAKGNILERFSAQQFPDLHSELNLSSLELGDSALYFCASSVAGGWDTQYFGPGTRLTVL.